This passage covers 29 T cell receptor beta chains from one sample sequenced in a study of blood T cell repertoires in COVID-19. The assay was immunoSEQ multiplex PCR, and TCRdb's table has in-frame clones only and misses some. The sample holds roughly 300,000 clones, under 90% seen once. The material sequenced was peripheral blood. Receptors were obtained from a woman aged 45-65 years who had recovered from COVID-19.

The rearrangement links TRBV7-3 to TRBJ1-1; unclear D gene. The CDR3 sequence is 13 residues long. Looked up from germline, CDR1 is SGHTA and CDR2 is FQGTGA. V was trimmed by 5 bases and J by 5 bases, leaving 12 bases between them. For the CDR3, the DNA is TGTGCCAGCAGCGCAGATTCGGGGACTGAAGCTTTCTTT. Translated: CASSADSGTEAFF.

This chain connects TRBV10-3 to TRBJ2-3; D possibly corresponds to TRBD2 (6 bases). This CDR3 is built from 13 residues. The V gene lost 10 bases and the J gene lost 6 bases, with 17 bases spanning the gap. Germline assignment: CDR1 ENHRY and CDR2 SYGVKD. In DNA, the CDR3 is TGTGCCAGTCTGAACGGGGGAAGCGATACGCAGTATTTT. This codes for CASLNGGSDTQYF.

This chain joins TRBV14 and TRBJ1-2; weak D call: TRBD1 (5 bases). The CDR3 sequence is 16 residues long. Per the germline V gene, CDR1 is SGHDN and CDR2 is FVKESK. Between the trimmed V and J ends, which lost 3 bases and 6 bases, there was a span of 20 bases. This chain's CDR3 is CASSHTGAWPRDGYTF. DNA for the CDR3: TGTGCCAGCAGCCATACAGGAGCCTGGCCACGGGATGGCTACACCTTC.

DNA of the CDR3: TGTGCCAGCAGTTTATTAGGACAGCCCAATCAGCCCCAGCATTTT. This codes for CASSLLGQPNQPQHF. The V call is TRBV27, the J call TRBJ1-5; possibly TRBD1 for D (6 bases). Trimming took 1 base from V and 3 from J, leaving 10 bases between them. The CDR3 has 15 residues. Germline-derived CDR1 and CDR2 are MNHEY and SMNVEV (reference sequence).

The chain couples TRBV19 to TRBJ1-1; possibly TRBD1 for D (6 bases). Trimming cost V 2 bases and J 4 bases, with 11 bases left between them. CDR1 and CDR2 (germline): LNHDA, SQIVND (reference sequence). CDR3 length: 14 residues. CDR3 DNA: TGTGCCAGTAGTATAAGGGAAGGGGGCACTGAAGCTTTCTTT. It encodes CASSIREGGTEAFF.

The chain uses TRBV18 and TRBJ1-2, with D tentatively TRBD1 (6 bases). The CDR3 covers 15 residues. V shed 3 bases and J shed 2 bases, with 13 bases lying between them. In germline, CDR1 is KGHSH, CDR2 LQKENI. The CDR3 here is CASSPWTEKNYGYTF. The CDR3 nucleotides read TGTGCCAGCTCACCTTGGACAGAAAAGAACTATGGCTACACCTTC.

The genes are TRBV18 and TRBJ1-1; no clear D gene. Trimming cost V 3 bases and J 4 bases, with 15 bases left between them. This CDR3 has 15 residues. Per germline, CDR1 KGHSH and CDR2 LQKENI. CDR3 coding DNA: TGTGCCAGCTCACCCGGGCGGGGAGGCGGCACTGAAGCTTTCTTT. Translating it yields CASSPGRGGGTEAFF.

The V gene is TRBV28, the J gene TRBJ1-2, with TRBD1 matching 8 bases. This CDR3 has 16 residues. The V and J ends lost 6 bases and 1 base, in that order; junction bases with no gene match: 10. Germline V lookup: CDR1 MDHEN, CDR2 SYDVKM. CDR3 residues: CASSRQPGQDNYGYTF. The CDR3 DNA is TGTGCCAGCAGCCGCCAGCCGGGACAGGATAACTATGGCTACACCTTC.

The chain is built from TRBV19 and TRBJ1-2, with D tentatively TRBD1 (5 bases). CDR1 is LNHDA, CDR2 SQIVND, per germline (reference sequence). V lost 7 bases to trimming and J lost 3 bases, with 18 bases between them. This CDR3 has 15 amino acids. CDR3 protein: CASTVWGLYDYGYTF. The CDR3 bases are TGTGCCAGTACCGTATGGGGACTGTACGACTATGGCTACACCTTC.

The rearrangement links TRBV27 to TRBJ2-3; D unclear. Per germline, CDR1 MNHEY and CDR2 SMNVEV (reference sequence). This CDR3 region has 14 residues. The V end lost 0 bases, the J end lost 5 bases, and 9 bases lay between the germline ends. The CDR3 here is CASSLSAAIDTQYF. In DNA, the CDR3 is TGTGCCAGCAGTTTATCGGCGGCTATAGATACGCAGTATTTT.

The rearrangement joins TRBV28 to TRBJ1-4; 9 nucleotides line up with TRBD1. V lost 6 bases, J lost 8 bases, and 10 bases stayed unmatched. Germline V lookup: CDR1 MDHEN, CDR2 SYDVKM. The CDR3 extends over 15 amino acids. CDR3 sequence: CASRQTGGSQEKLFF. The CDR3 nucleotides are TGTGCCAGCAGACAAACAGGGGGCTCGCAGGAAAAACTGTTTTTT.

In nucleotides, the CDR3 is TGCGCCAGCAGCCAAGATCACACTAGCGGGATTTACAATGAGCAGTTCTTC. It translates to CASSQDHTSGIYNEQFF. V usage is TRBV4-3 and J usage is TRBJ2-1; 10 nucleotides agree with TRBD2. The CDR3 is made up of 17 amino acids. Germline CDR1 and CDR2: LGHNA and YSLEER. The V and J ends lost 0 bases and 4 bases, in that order; junction bases with no gene match: 6.

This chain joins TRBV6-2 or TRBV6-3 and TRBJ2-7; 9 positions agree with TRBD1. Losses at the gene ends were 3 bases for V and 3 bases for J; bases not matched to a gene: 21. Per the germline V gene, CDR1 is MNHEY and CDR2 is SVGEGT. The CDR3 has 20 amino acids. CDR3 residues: CASSYSVPNPKQGAGYEQYF. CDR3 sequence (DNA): TGTGCCAGCAGTTATTCCGTTCCCAACCCAAAACAGGGGGCCGGCTACGAGCAGTACTTC.

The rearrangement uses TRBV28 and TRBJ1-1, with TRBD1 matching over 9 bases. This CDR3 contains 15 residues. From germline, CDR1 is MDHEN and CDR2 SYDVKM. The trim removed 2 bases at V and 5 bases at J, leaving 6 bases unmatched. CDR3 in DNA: TGTGCCAGCAGTTTAGGGGGACAGGGAGGGACTGAAGCTTTCTTT. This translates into CASSLGGQGGTEAFF.

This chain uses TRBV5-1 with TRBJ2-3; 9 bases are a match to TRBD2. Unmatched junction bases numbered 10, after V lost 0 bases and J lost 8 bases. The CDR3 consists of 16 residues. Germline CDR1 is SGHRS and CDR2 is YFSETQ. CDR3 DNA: TGCGCCAGCAGCTTGGCGGGGCTAGCGGGGTCGGCTACGCAGTATTTT. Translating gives CASSLAGLAGSATQYF.

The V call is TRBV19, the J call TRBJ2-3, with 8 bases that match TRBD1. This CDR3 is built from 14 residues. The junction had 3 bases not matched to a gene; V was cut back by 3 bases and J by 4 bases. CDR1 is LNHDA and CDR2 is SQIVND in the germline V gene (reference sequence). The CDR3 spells CASSIARGPDTQYF. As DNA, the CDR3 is TGTGCCAGTAGTATTGCCAGGGGGCCAGATACGCAGTATTTT. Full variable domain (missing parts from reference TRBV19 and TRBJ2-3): DGGITQSPKYLFRKEGQNVTLSCEQNLNHDAMYWYRQDPGQGLRLIYYSQIVNDFQKGDIAEGYSVSREKKESFPLTVTSAQKNPTAFYLCASSIARGPDTQYFGPGTRLTVL.

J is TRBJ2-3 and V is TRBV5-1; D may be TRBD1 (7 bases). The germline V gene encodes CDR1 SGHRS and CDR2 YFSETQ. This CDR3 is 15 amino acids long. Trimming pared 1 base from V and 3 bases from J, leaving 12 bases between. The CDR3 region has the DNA TGCGCCAGCAGCTTGTCGACAGGGACTACAGATACGCAGTATTTT. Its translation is CASSLSTGTTDTQYF.

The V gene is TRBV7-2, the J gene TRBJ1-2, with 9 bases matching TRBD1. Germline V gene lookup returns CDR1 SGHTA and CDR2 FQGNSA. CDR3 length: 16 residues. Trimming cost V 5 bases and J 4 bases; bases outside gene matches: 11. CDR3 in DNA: TGTGCCAGCAGCCCCCTCCCACAGGGGGCAATCTATGGCTACACCTTC. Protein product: CASSPLPQGAIYGYTF.

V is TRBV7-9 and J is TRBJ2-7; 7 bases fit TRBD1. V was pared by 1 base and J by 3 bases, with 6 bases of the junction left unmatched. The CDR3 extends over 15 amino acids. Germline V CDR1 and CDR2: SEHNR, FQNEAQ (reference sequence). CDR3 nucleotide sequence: TGTGCCAGCAGCTTAGGACAGGGCCTCCTCTACGAGCAGTACTTC. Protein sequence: CASSLGQGLLYEQYF.

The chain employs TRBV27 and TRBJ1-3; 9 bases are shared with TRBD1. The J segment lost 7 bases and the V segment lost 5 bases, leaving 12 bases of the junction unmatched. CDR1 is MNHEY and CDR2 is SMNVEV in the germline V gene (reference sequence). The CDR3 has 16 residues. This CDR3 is CASSPLTGGLRNTIYF. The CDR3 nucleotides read TGTGCCAGCAGTCCCTTAACAGGGGGCTTAAGGAACACCATATATTTT.

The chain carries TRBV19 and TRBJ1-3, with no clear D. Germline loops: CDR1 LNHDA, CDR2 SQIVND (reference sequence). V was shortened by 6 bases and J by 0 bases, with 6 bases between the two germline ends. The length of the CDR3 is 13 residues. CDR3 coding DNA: TGTGCCAGTAGCCAGTACTCTGGAAACACCATATATTTT. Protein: CASSQYSGNTIYF.

The CDR3 DNA is TGTGCCAGCAGCTTGGAGTGGACAGGAGGCTACACCTTC. The encoded protein is CASSLEWTGGYTF. The chain combines TRBV5-5 with TRBJ1-2; 7 bases align to TRBD1. J was trimmed by 8 bases and V by 0 bases; bases with no gene match: 4. This CDR3 spans 13 amino acids. Germline V gene sequence: CDR1 SGHKS, CDR2 YYEKEE (reference sequence).

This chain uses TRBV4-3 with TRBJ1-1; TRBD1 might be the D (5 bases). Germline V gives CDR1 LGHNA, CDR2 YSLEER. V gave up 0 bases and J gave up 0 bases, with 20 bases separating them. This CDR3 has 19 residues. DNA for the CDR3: TGCGCCAGCAGCCAAGAGGCCCCGTGGGGGGACCCCATGAACACTGAAGCTTTCTTT. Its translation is CASSQEAPWGDPMNTEAFF.

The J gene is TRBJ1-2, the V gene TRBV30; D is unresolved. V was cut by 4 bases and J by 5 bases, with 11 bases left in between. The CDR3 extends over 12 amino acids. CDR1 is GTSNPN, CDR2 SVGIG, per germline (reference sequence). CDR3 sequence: CAWNAGNYGYTF. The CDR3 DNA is TGTGCCTGGAACGCGGGAAATTATGGCTACACCTTC.

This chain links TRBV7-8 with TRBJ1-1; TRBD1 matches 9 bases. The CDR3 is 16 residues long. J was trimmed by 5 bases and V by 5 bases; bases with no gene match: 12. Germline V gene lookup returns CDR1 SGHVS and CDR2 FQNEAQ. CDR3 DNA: TGTGCCAGCAGCCCCACGGGGGGACAGGGAAAAACTGAAGCTTTCTTT. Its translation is CASSPTGGQGKTEAFF.

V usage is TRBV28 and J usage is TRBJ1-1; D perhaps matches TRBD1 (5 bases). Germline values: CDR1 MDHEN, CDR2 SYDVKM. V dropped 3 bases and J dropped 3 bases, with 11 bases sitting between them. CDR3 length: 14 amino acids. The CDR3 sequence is CASSFRVGYTEAFF. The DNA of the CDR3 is TGTGCCAGCAGTTTCAGGGTAGGTTACACTGAAGCTTTCTTT.

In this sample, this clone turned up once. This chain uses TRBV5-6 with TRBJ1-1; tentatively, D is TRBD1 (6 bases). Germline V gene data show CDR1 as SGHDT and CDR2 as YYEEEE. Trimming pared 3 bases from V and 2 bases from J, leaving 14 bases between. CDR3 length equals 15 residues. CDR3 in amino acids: CASSSRPGGNTEAFF. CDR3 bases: TGTGCCAGCAGCTCCCGTCCGGGGGGCAACACTGAAGCTTTCTTT.

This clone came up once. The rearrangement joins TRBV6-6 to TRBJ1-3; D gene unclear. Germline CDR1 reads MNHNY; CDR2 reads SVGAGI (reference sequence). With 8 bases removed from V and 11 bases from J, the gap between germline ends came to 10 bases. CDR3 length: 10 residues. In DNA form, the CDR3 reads TGTGCCAGCCTCGAGGTTCCCATATATTTT. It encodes CASLEVPIYF.

The CDR3 spells CASSYTGTGGEKLFF. CDR3 coding DNA: TGTGCCAGCAGTTATACCGGGACAGGGGGAGAAAAACTGTTTTTT. V and J are TRBV6-5 and TRBJ1-4; 11 bases agree with TRBD1. CDR1 is MNHEY and CDR2 is SVGAGI in the germline V gene. The CDR3 is 15 residues long. J gave up 8 bases and V 3 bases, and 5 bases lay outside the gene matches.